The 24 T cell receptor beta chains reported below all come from one sample, sequenced in a study of cytomegalovirus exposure and HLA in healthy donors. It was with 60 Vbeta and 13 Jbeta primers that the PCR ran. Assay used: immunoSEQ multiplex PCR; TCRdb lists only in-frame clones, some missing. The sample contains approximately 72,000 clones, approximately 70% of which appear only once. Sequenced sample: PBMCs. The source is a middle-aged man in good health and CMV-seropositive.

The gene calls are TRBV2 and TRBJ2-3; D possibly corresponds to TRBD2 (5 bases). This CDR3 contains 10 residues. Trimming took off 2 bases at V and 13 bases at J, with 7 bases between the two ends. Germline V gene lookup returns CDR1 SNHLY and CDR2 FYNNEI. CDR3 bases: TGTGCCAGCAGTGAAACTAGGGAGTATTTT. Its translation is CASSETREYF.

CDR3 residues: CSDPGQGTAQPQHF. The CDR3 DNA is TGCAGCGACCCAGGACAGGGCACGGCGCAGCCCCAGCATTTT. The V call is TRBV29-1, the J call TRBJ1-5; 8 nucleotides align to TRBD1. This CDR3 is built from 14 residues. CDR1 is SQVTM, CDR2 ANQGSEA, per germline. J lost 7 bases, V lost 7 bases, and 12 bases had no gene match.

The V call is TRBV11-3, the J call TRBJ1-2; 10 bases align to TRBD1. The CDR3 consists of 16 residues. V trimming: 5 bases; J trimming: 7 bases; junction bases outside the gene matches: 13. Germline assignment: CDR1 SGHNT and CDR2 YENEEA. The CDR3 sequence is CASSRRPGQGGGGYTF. In DNA form, the CDR3 reads TGTGCCAGCAGCCGTCGACCCGGACAGGGGGGAGGTGGCTACACCTTC. Full variable domain (rest looked up from reference TRBV11-3 and TRBJ1-2): EAGVVQSPRYKIIEKKQPVAFWCNPISGHNTLYWYLQNLGQGPELLIRYENEEAVDDSQLPKDRFSAERLKGVDSTLKIQPAELGDSAVYLCASSRRPGQGGGGYTFGSGTRLTVV.

This chain links TRBV27 with TRBJ2-7; 8 nucleotides line up with TRBD2. With V trimmed by 3 bases and J by 0 bases, 1 base remained unmatched. The germline gives CDR1 MNHEY, CDR2 SMNVEV (reference sequence). CDR3 length equals 14 residues. The DNA of the CDR3 is TGTGCCAGCAGTTTGAGCGGGGGCTCCTACGAGCAGTACTTC. Translation: CASSLSGGSYEQYF.

V gene TRBV28 combines with J gene TRBJ1-3, with 7 bases lining up with TRBD1. Germline trimming cut 2 bases from V and 1 base from J; bases unmatched to any gene: 5. CDR3 length equals 16 residues. CDR1 and CDR2 (germline): MDHEN, SYDVKM. As DNA, the CDR3 is TGTGCCAGCAGTTTACAGGGGGGCTCTTCTGGAAACACCATATATTTT. It codes for CASSLQGGSSGNTIYF.

This chain joins TRBV6-4 and TRBJ2-2; 10 positions match TRBD2. CDR3 length: 15 amino acids. V lost 3 bases and J lost 4; bases outside the gene matches: 2. Germline V gene data show CDR1 as MRHNA and CDR2 as SNTAGT. The CDR3 nucleotides read TGTGCCAGCAGTGAAATAGCGGGGGGCACCGGGGAGCTGTTTTTT. This gives the protein CASSEIAGGTGELFF.

This chain joins TRBV5-1 and TRBJ1-1; tentatively, D is TRBD1 (6 bases). CDR3 length equals 14 residues. V was pared by 5 bases and J by 3 bases, with 14 bases between. Germline V gives CDR1 SGHRS, CDR2 YFSETQ. The CDR3 coding sequence is TGCGCCAGCAGTTATCAGGGGCGGCACACTGAAGCTTTCTTT. This translates into CASSYQGRHTEAFF.

This rearrangement joins TRBV7-9 to TRBJ1-2; no definite D call. The ends were cut back, 5 bases at V and 4 bases at J, with 11 bases in the middle. CDR1 SEHNR and CDR2 FQNEAQ come from the germline V gene (reference sequence). The CDR3 has 13 residues. The CDR3 reads CASSGDVIYGYTF. The CDR3 nucleotides are TGTGCCAGCAGCGGAGATGTGATCTATGGCTACACCTTC.

The chain links TRBV5-1 to TRBJ2-2, with 8 bases that match TRBD1. CDR3 length: 16 amino acids. The germline gives CDR1 SGHRS, CDR2 YFSETQ. The ends lost 3 bases at V and 4 bases at J; junction bases unmatched: 8. The CDR3, as DNA: TGCGCCAGCAGCTACGCCCAGGGGGCGCTCACCGGGGAGCTGTTTTTT. Residues: CASSYAQGALTGELFF.

The chain recombines TRBV29-1 with TRBJ1-2; D not resolved. The CDR3 is 12 amino acids. Germline-derived CDR1 and CDR2 are SQVTM and ANQGSEA. Deletions cut 7 bases from V and 4 bases from J, with 13 bases between. The CDR3, as DNA: TGCAGCGCAGCGATCGGAGCCTATGGCTACACCTTC. Translation: CSAAIGAYGYTF.

This clone turned up a few times. The chain uses TRBV7-2 and TRBJ1-5, with D perhaps TRBD1 (6 bases). The CDR3 runs 15 residues. CDR1 is SGHTA, CDR2 FQGNSA, per germline. V lost 5 bases, J lost 3 bases, and 14 bases lay in between. CDR3: CASSANRVTNQPQHF. The CDR3 region has the DNA TGTGCCAGCAGCGCGAACAGGGTGACCAATCAGCCCCAGCATTTT.

The genes are TRBV19 and TRBJ2-5; the match to TRBD1 covers 10 bases. CDR1 and CDR2 (germline): LNHDA, SQIVND (reference sequence). The CDR3 sequence is 14 residues long. V lost 9 bases and J lost 4; bases outside the gene matches: 8. CDR3 coding DNA: TGTGCCAGCCACCGGACAGGGGGACGAGAGACCCAGTACTTC. It codes for CASHRTGGRETQYF.

The rearrangement joins TRBV27 to TRBJ2-1, with D perhaps matching TRBD2 (7 bases). This CDR3 region has 13 residues. Trimming shortened V by 5 bases and J by 8 bases, and 13 bases separated the two germline ends. Germline V gene sequence: CDR1 MNHEY, CDR2 SMNVEV (reference sequence). CDR3 protein: CASSLEGGYEQFF. DNA of the CDR3: TGTGCCAGCAGTCTCGAGGGGGGGTATGAGCAGTTCTTC.

The rearrangement uses TRBV7-9 and TRBJ1-4, with D unresolved. Trimming pared 8 bases from V and 3 bases from J, leaving 10 bases between. The CDR3 extends over 13 amino acids. Germline CDR1 is SEHNR and CDR2 is FQNEAQ (reference sequence). CDR3 sequence (DNA): TGTGCCAGCCGAGCCGGGGCTAATGAAAAACTGTTTTTT. Encoded protein: CASRAGANEKLFF.

The genes are TRBV7-9 and TRBJ1-6, with 9 bases aligning to TRBD1. The CDR3 covers 16 residues. Germline values: CDR1 SEHNR, CDR2 FQNEAQ (reference sequence). The junction had 7 bases not matched to a gene; V was cut back by 0 bases and J by 10 bases. The CDR3 DNA follows: TGTGCCAGCAGCTTAGCCCCGGGACAGGGTGTCTCACCCCTCCACTTT. Amino acids: CASSLAPGQGVSPLHF.

The gene calls are TRBV7-6 and TRBJ1-4; TRBD1 matches 7 bases. The CDR3 runs 13 residues. Per germline, CDR1 SGHVS and CDR2 FNYEAQ. J lost 8 bases, V lost 5 bases, and 5 bases had no gene match. DNA for the CDR3: TGTGCCAGCAGCGTTTCAGGGGGGGAAAAACTGTTTTTT. This sequence encodes CASSVSGGEKLFF.

The chain uses TRBV6-5 and TRBJ2-5; TRBD1 is a possible D gene (5 bases). Gene TRBJ2-7 matches the end of the DNA better, so the J call may be wrong. Germline values: CDR1 MNHEY, CDR2 SVGAGI. The CDR3 sequence is 13 residues long. The CDR3 here is CATMGQGRYEQYF. In DNA form, the CDR3 reads TGTGCCACTATGGGGCAGGGTCGTTACGAGCAGTACTTC.

In this sample, this clone turned up once. The rearrangement joins TRBV5-6 to TRBJ1-2; 9 bases line up with TRBD1. V shed 4 bases, J shed 3 bases, and the junction held 7 bases outside the gene matches. The CDR3 extends over 15 amino acids. Germline lookup yields CDR1 SGHDT and CDR2 YYEEEE. As DNA, the CDR3 is TGTGCCAGCAGCGGCACAGGGGGCTCGGACTATGGCTACACCTTC. It is translated as CASSGTGGSDYGYTF.

The chain uses TRBV10-3 and TRBJ1-1; D not resolved. Germline-derived CDR1 and CDR2 are ENHRY and SYGVKD. Trimming removed 2 bases at V and 1 base at J, with 8 bases between. The CDR3 runs to 14 residues. The CDR3 coding sequence is TGTGCCATCAGTGAGCGTCAGGCGAACACTGAAGCTTTCTTT. It is translated as CAISERQANTEAFF.

This chain links TRBV11-2 with TRBJ2-1; the match to TRBD2 covers 8 bases. This CDR3 contains 16 residues. Trimming cost V 5 bases and J 0 bases; bases outside gene matches: 6. Per germline, CDR1 SGHAT and CDR2 FQNNGV. This CDR3 is CASSPGGDLSYNEQFF. CDR3 in DNA: TGTGCCAGCAGCCCCGGGGGGGATCTCTCCTACAATGAGCAGTTCTTC. The full variable domain, in which reference TRBV11-2 and TRBJ2-1 provide the parts outside the CDR3, is EAGVAQSPRYKIIEKRQSVAFWCNPISGHATLYWYQQILGQGPKLLIQFQNNGVVDDSQLPKDRFSAERLKGVDSTLKIQPAKLEDSAVYLCASSPGGDLSYNEQFFGPGTRLTVL.

The genes are TRBV6-1 and TRBJ2-2, with 9 bases aligning to TRBD2. The CDR3 has 19 residues. Per germline, CDR1 MNHNS and CDR2 SASEGT. Trimming took 0 bases from V and 0 from J; bases not matched to a gene: 8. CDR3 protein: CASSEAPETSGSNTGELFF. The CDR3, as DNA: TGTGCCAGCAGTGAAGCGCCTGAAACTAGCGGGTCGAACACCGGGGAGCTGTTTTTT.

The genes are TRBV5-1 and TRBJ1-4; 11 bases are a match to TRBD1. The V segment lost 4 bases and the J segment 7 bases; nucleotides outside the gene matches: 3. Germline V gene lookup returns CDR1 SGHRS and CDR2 YFSETQ. This CDR3 spans 14 amino acids. Here the CDR3 reads CASSTDRGREKLFF. The CDR3 bases are TGCGCCAGCAGCACGGACAGGGGGCGTGAAAAACTGTTTTTT.

This clone has a single count. This rearrangement joins TRBV10-3 to TRBJ1-2, with D perhaps matching TRBD1 (6 bases). Germline CDR1 and CDR2: ENHRY and SYGVKD. The CDR3 spans 13 residues. V shed 10 bases and J shed 2 bases, with 14 bases lying between them. CDR3 nucleotide sequence: TGTGCCACGAACCCCCAGGGGAACTATGGCTACACCTTC. Amino acid sequence: CATNPQGNYGYTF.

The V and J genes are TRBV4-1 and TRBJ1-1, with unresolved D. CDR3 length: 15 residues. The germline V gene encodes CDR1 MGHRA and CDR2 YSYEKL. Trimming removed 2 bases from V and 4 bases from J, with 14 bases in between. The CDR3 reads CASSQSSGGVTEAFF. CDR3 DNA sequence: TGCGCCAGCAGCCAATCTTCCGGCGGGGTCACTGAAGCTTTCTTT.